The 20 T cell receptor beta chains below all came from one sample that was sequenced in a study of beta chain features in type 1 diabetes. Study outcomes and limitations: Significant though moderate, a shortening of TCRB CDR3s appeared in all four CD4+ subsets of Type 1 diabetes patients.

Expressed TCRB transcripts got sequenced, as all isolated RNA was reverse transcribed. Produced via immunoSEQ multiplex PCR; TCRdb's table is partial and in-frame only. Altogether roughly 400,000 clones are present, around 10% being singletons, with the ten largest covering about 0.63%. Their antigens remain unidentified. Sequenced: central memory CD4+ T cells from blood. The receptors here all came from a man aged 25-45 years with type 1 diabetes.

This clone came up a few times. This rearrangement joins TRBV7-9 to TRBJ2-7, with no clear D. Germline assignment: CDR1 SEHNR and CDR2 FQNEAQ (reference sequence). The CDR3 has 14 amino acids. V was cut by 1 base and J by 2 bases, with 9 bases left in between. As DNA, the CDR3 is TGTGCCAGCAGCTTAGTGAGCAGGACCTACGAGCAGTACTTC. Translating it yields CASSLVSRTYEQYF.

This clone was seen a few times. This chain connects TRBV28 to TRBJ1-5; D remains ambiguous. The CDR3 consists of 12 residues. Germline V gene lookup returns CDR1 MDHEN and CDR2 SYDVKM. The ends were cut back, 6 bases at V and 12 bases at J, with 15 bases in the middle. The chain's CDR3 is CASSVGLTLQHF. CDR3 DNA: TGTGCCAGCAGCGTGGGGTTAACGCTCCAGCATTTT. Full variable domain (missing parts from reference TRBV28 and TRBJ1-5): DVKVTQSSRYLVKRTGEKVFLECVQDMDHENMFWYRQDPGLGLRLIYFSYDVKMKEKGDIPEGYSVSREKKERFSLILESASTNQTSMYLCASSVGLTLQHFGDGTRLSIL.

The chain combines TRBV11-1 with TRBJ2-1; 8 bases line up with TRBD1. CDR1 and CDR2 (germline): SGHAT, FQDESV (reference sequence). Trimming took 2 bases from V and 7 from J; bases not matched to a gene: 7. CDR3 length equals 15 residues. The CDR3 region is CASSLQGQALNEQFF. CDR3 sequence (DNA): TGTGCCAGCAGCTTACAGGGACAGGCCCTAAATGAGCAGTTCTTC.

The CDR3 coding sequence is TGTGCCTGGAGTCTCGATCGACAGACAGAGACCCAGTACTTC. The encoded protein is CAWSLDRQTETQYF. The rearrangement joins TRBV30 to TRBJ2-5; possibly TRBD1 for D (5 bases). V shed 2 bases and J shed 4 bases, with 14 bases lying between them. Germline CDR1 GTSNPN, CDR2 SVGIG (reference sequence). This CDR3 is 14 amino acids long. Variable domain in full (rest from reference TRBV30 and TRBJ2-5): SQTIHQWPATLVQPVGSPLSLECTVEGTSNPNLYWYRQAAGRGLQLLFYSVGIGQISSEVPQNLSASRPQDRQFILSSKKLLLSDSGFYLCAWSLDRQTETQYFGPGTRLLVL.

This clone was found a few times. V is TRBV5-1 and J is TRBJ2-7; D may be TRBD2 (5 bases). V was pared by 4 bases and J by 0 bases, with 11 bases between. This CDR3 contains 14 residues. Germline V gives CDR1 SGHRS, CDR2 YFSETQ. The CDR3 sequence is CASSTWTDSYEQYF. In nucleotides, the CDR3 is TGCGCCAGCAGCACTTGGACTGACTCCTACGAGCAGTACTTC. Combining the CDR3 with reference TRBV5-1 and TRBJ2-7 gives the whole variable domain KAGVTQTPRYLIKTRGQQVTLSCSPISGHRSVSWYQQTPGQGLQFLFEYFSETQRNKGNFPGRFSGRQFSNSRSEMNVSTLELGDSALYLCASSTWTDSYEQYFGPGTRLTVT.

The sample holds a few counts of this clone. The genes are TRBV18 and TRBJ1-1, with TRBD1 as a possible D gene (6 bases). The V and J ends lost 9 bases and 1 base respectively, with 12 bases between them. The CDR3 totals 13 residues. Germline CDR1 and CDR2: KGHSH and LQKENI. CDR3 nucleotides: TGTGCCAGTTCTCGGGGGGCGAACACTGAAGCTTTCTTT. Its protein product is CASSRGANTEAFF.

This clone was detected only a few times. The rearrangement links TRBV7-2 to TRBJ2-1; D may be TRBD2 (6 bases). CDR3 length: 13 amino acids. Germline V gene sequence: CDR1 SGHTA, CDR2 FQGNSA. V was pared by 5 bases and J by 9 bases, with 14 bases between. CDR3 in amino acids: CASSRGTTSEQFF. The CDR3, as DNA: TGTGCCAGCAGCCGCGGGACCACGAGTGAGCAGTTCTTC.

This chain connects TRBV7-2 to TRBJ2-3; D ambiguous. The germline V gene encodes CDR1 SGHTA and CDR2 FQGNSA. The CDR3 is 13 residues long. Trimming removed 5 bases at V and 0 bases at J, with 6 bases between. Here the CDR3 reads CASSPVSTDTQYF. CDR3 nucleotides: TGTGCCAGCAGCCCGGTTAGCACAGATACGCAGTATTTT.

This clone was picked up a small number of times. V usage is TRBV6-6 and J usage is TRBJ2-1; D is uncertain. Germline CDR1 MNHNY, CDR2 SVGAGI (reference sequence). The CDR3 has 13 residues. V was shortened by 6 bases and J by 3 bases, with 9 bases between the two germline ends. This CDR3 is CASSRDIYNEQFF. As DNA, the CDR3 is TGTGCCAGCAGCCGTGACATCTACAATGAGCAGTTCTTC.

This clone showed up just a few times. Within the sample, other DNA sequences also encode this same CDR3. The rearrangement links TRBV7-9 to TRBJ1-2; D remains ambiguous. From germline, CDR1 is SEHNR and CDR2 FQNEAQ (reference sequence). The CDR3 is 12 amino acids. Trimming took off 5 bases at V and 4 bases at J, with 8 bases between the two ends. The CDR3 loop is CASSPGLYGYTF. For the CDR3, the DNA is TGTGCCAGCAGCCCGGGCCTCTATGGCTACACCTTC.

This clone was seen more than once but under ten times. CDR3 residues: CASSQGRGLAVQETQYF. In DNA form, the CDR3 reads TGCGCCAGCAGCCAAGGAAGGGGACTAGCGGTCCAAGAGACCCAGTACTTC. This chain uses TRBV4-3 with TRBJ2-5, with TRBD2 matching over 11 bases. This CDR3 region has 17 residues. The germline V gene has CDR1 LGHNA and CDR2 YSLEER. V dropped 1 base and J dropped 1; count of bases not matched to a gene: 5.

This chain joins TRBV7-2 and TRBJ2-1; possibly TRBD1 for D (6 bases). The V end was cut by 2 bases, the J end by 9 bases, with 20 bases between. The CDR3 is 16 amino acids. Germline loops: CDR1 SGHTA, CDR2 FQGNSA. CDR3 amino acids: CASSLQGWTVQGEQFF. CDR3 nucleotides: TGTGCCAGCAGCTTACAGGGGTGGACGGTACAAGGTGAGCAGTTCTTC.

This chain connects TRBV21-1 to TRBJ2-5; the listed D gene, TRBD1, was not tested against the DNA. The end of the DNA is better explained by TRBJ2-7, so the J call may be wrong. TRBV21-1 is shown as a pseudogene. The CDR3 consists of 14 residues. This CDR3 is CASSRQGDDYEQYF. The CDR3, as DNA: TGTGCCAGCAGTCGACAGGGAGACGATTACGAGCAGTACTTC.

This clone occurred a few times. The chain has TRBV7-2 and TRBJ2-6; the match to TRBD2 covers 7 bases. V trimming: 4 bases; J trimming: 2 bases; junction bases outside the gene matches: 8. Per the germline V gene, CDR1 is SGHTA and CDR2 is FQGNSA. The CDR3 has 17 residues. CDR3: CASSSGGRAPGANVLTF. DNA for the CDR3: TGTGCCAGCAGCTCGGGAGGCAGAGCACCTGGGGCCAACGTCCTGACTTTC. The full variable domain, in which reference TRBV7-2 and TRBJ2-6 provide the parts outside the CDR3, is GAGVSQSPSNKVTEKGKDVELRCDPISGHTALYWYRQSLGQGLEFLIYFQGNSAPDKSGLPSDRFSAERTGGSVSTLTIQRTQQEDSAVYLCASSSGGRAPGANVLTFGAGSRLTVL.

This clone came up many times. The V call is TRBV7-2, the J call TRBJ2-1; 11 bases fit TRBD2. J lost 7 bases, V lost 4 bases, and 6 bases had no gene match. The V gene's germline CDR1 is SGHTA and CDR2 FQGNSA. The CDR3 length is 15 residues. The chain's CDR3 is CASSYSPSGRNEQFF. The CDR3 nucleotides read TGTGCCAGCAGCTACTCTCCTAGCGGGAGGAATGAGCAGTTCTTC.

This clone was picked up a small number of times. V and J are TRBV6-5 and TRBJ2-1; no reliable D call. Trimming shortened V by 5 bases and J by 3 bases, and 11 bases separated the two germline ends. The length of the CDR3 is 14 residues. Germline V gene lookup returns CDR1 MNHEY and CDR2 SVGAGI. CDR3 sequence reads: CASSGQEFYNEQFF. The DNA for the CDR3 is TGTGCCAGCAGTGGGCAGGAGTTCTACAATGAGCAGTTCTTC.

The sample holds a few counts of this clone. V gene TRBV29-1 combines with J gene TRBJ2-1; 14 nucleotides align to TRBD2. V shed 4 bases, J shed 5 bases, and the junction held 7 bases outside the gene matches. The CDR3 has 16 residues. Looked up from germline, CDR1 is SQVTM and CDR2 is ANQGSEA. The CDR3 sequence: CSVGGTSGRVHNEQFF. The CDR3 DNA reads TGCAGCGTTGGGGGGACTAGCGGGAGAGTGCACAATGAGCAGTTCTTC.

A few counts support this clone. CDR3 sequence reads: CASSTIAGLKYEQYF. The CDR3, as DNA: TGTGCCAGCAGTACCATAGCGGGATTGAAATACGAGCAGTACTTC. The gene calls are TRBV28 and TRBJ2-7; 8 bases are shared with TRBD2. The CDR3 has 15 amino acids. Unmatched junction bases numbered 10, after V lost 5 bases and J lost 4 bases. CDR1 and CDR2 (germline): MDHEN, SYDVKM.

This clone was seen many times. The chain has TRBV10-3 and TRBJ2-7; 8 bases are a match to TRBD2. Germline CDR1 ENHRY, CDR2 SYGVKD. Losses at the gene ends were 10 bases for V and 3 bases for J; bases not matched to a gene: 8. The CDR3 spans 13 residues. CDR3 DNA sequence: TGTGCCACAGCCAGCGGGAGTAGCTACGAGCAGTACTTC. Translation: CATASGSSYEQYF.

The V gene is TRBV4-2, the J gene TRBJ2-1; D gene ambiguous. Germline CDR1 and CDR2: LGHNA and YNFKEQ. V lost 5 bases, J lost 5 bases, and 16 bases lay in between. CDR3 length: 15 amino acids. The CDR3 sequence: CASSLTPLLDNEQFF. The CDR3 DNA sequence: TGTGCCAGCAGCTTGACTCCGCTCCTAGACAATGAGCAGTTCTTC.